This paragraph reports one T cell receptor (beta chain). Under the authors' procedure: Reference gene primer amplification gave estimated nucleated cell counts. Method: immunoSEQ multiplex PCR; TCRdb's copy keeps in-frame clones and lacks some. V, J and clone size derive from that table, while D and trimming were established from the DNA sequence. This sample yields roughly 100,000 clones, of which 80% to 85% are seen a single time; roughly 14% belongs to the top ten. The sample belongs to a study of blood T cell repertoires in COVID-19. Study-wide context: Collection of acute and convalescent COVID-19 samples took place in the United States, Italy and Spain. PBMCs, B-cell-depleted T cells, or T cells were the source of the cDNA or gDNA that made up the material.

The CDR3 sequence is 16 residues long. The germline V gene encodes CDR1 SGHRS and CDR2 YFSETQ. V lost 4 bases, J lost 2 bases, and 9 bases stayed unmatched. This chain links TRBV5-1 with TRBJ2-1, with 7 bases lining up with TRBD2. This TCR came from a woman older than 75 with acute or convalescent COVID-19. Sequences were obtained from peripheral blood. The CDR3 reads CASSPRTGTTYNEQFF. The CDR3 nucleotides are TGCGCCAGCAGCCCACGCACCGGGACTACCTACAATGAGCAGTTCTTC.